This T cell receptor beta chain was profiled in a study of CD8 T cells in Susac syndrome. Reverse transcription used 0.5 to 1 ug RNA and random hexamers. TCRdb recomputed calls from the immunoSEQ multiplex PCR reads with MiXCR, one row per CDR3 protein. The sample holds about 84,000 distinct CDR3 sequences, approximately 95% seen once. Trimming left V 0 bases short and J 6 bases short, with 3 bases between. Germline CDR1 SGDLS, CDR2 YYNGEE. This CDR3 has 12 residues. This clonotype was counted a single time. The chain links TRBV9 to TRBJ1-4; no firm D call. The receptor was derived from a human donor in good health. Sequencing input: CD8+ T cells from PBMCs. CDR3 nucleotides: TGTGCCAGCAGCGTAGGGGATGAAAAACTGTTTTTT. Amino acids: CASSVGDEKLFF. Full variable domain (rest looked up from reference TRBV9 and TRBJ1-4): DSGVTQTPKHLITATGQRVTLRCSPRSGDLSVYWYQQSLDQGLQFLIQYYNGEERAKGNILERFSAQQFPDLHSELNLSSLELGDSALYFCASSVGDEKLFFGSGTQLSVL.